This T cell receptor (beta chain) is from a study of blood T cell repertoires in COVID-19 (dated by TCRdb to 2019 to 2021). Concerning the study at large: Samples from collaborators originated in the United States, Italy and Spain and spanned both the acute and convalescent phases of COVID-19. The material from the prospective study consisted of cDNA or gDNA derived from T cells, B-cell-depleted T cells, or PBMCs. The sample metadata nearly always contained a de-identified subject ID, COVID-19 status, age in years and sex. Deeply sampled blood TCRbeta repertoires from subjects exposed to, actively infected with, or recovered from COVID-19 were included in the dataset. HLA class I and class II types, where available, came from metadata supplied by the sample provider rather than from assay-based typing. The samples were drawn from the first 160 participants of the ongoing ImmuneRACE study and from about 1,200 subjects provided by 6 global collaborators. A freely available public database, intended as a resource for researchers studying the immune response to SARS-CoV-2, is where the repertoires were released.

The collaborating institutions used their own protocols to collect whole blood in K2EDTA tubes. For TCRbeta analysis, collaborators shipped samples as frozen whole blood, isolated PBMCs, or DNA extracted from either of those sample types. Beyond this particular receptor, the publication reports: How much clinical and demographic metadata was included differed by source and by participant, and the metadata was provided uncurated.

TCRbeta CDR3 regions were amplified from genomic DNA by means of the immunoSEQ Assay, a bias-controlled multiplex PCR. The published analysis was carried out like this. The number of nucleated cells in each sample was estimated by amplification of reference gene primers within the assay. To quantify the absolute abundance of each unique TCRbeta CDR3 rearrangement, sequence reads were collapsed and filtered. For each sample, productive Simpson clonality was calculated as the square root of Simpson's diversity index across productive rearrangements. Entries here come from immuneACCESS through TCRdb and include only in-frame sequences with V and J called. Some clones fail to appear in such tables; in the studies checked, an unresolved V gene covers under half of the shortfall, and the cause of the remainder is unknown. The D gene and trimming were derived from the DNA, and the V and J assignments and clone size from that table. The sample table shows about 100,000 clones, and around 85% are seen once. The ten largest clonotypes hold about 1.8% of the sample.

Relative to germline, V is missing 2 bases and J is missing 2 bases, with 7 bases of the junction outside any gene match. The CDR3, from cysteine to phenylalanine, totals 15 residues. CDR3 DNA is the only sequence kept; it has 45 bases, read in frame from the first base. According to the germline V gene (reference sequence), CDR1 reads SGHNT and CDR2 reads YYREEE. Concerning this clone itself: What this receptor recognizes is not known. No base-level quality is on record; no much larger clone is a single base apart.

Sample: peripheral blood. The receptor was isolated from a woman in her 70s with active or convalescent COVID-19. In this chain, TRBV5-4 is recombined with TRBJ2-7; the junction holds 7 bases that match TRBD1. The DNA sequence is as follows: TGTGCCAGCAGCTTATCAGGGGGAATAGCCTACGAGCAGTACTTC. This gives the protein CASSLSGGIAYEQYF.